This TCR beta chain emerged from a study of memory CD4+ T cells and cytomegalovirus serostatus. Here immunoSEQ multiplex PCR was the method, and the copy in TCRdb shows in-frame clones only, minus some. The sample shows 30,000 to 50,000 clones, over 65% of them seen only once. The germline V gene has CDR1 MNHEY and CDR2 SMNVEV (reference sequence). Between the trimmed V and J ends, which lost 4 bases and 1 base, there was a span of 10 bases. The CDR3 is made up of 14 amino acids. The sort gate was single viable CD3+CD4+CD8-CD45RO+ cells for memory CD4+ T cells. Positive selection with CD4 microbeads enriched total CD4+ T cells.

The clonotype originates from an adult in good health and CMV-seronegative. Sequenced: memory CD4+ T cells from blood. The chain links TRBV27 to TRBJ1-1; D is perhaps TRBD1 (5 bases). The DNA for the CDR3 is TGTGCCAGCAGTTATAGGGGACCGAACACTGAAGCTTTCTTT. Residues: CASSYRGPNTEAFF.